This TCR beta chain was obtained from a study of cytomegalovirus exposure and HLA in healthy donors. Study conclusions and caveats: Follow-up analysis found HLA locus-dependent TCR association rates, highest for DRB1 and lowest for HLA-C. Per a prior analysis, the majority of TCR beta V segments were productive roughly 87% or roughly 30% of the time. A likely sequencing artifact accounted for one observed cluster of highly shared sequence variants. Among donors in an Asian-associated ancestry cluster, a later analysis reportedly found fewer N-insertions than the approximately 700-donor mean.

This clone was observed a single time. Its antigen is not known. The V gene lost 4 bases and the J gene lost 4 bases, with 13 bases spanning the gap. Per the germline V gene, CDR1 is MGHRA and CDR2 is YSYEKL. The CDR3 loop spans 14 amino acids. Primers for the PCR totalled 60 Vbeta and 13 Jbeta. TCRdb keeps only in-frame clones here, not all; method: immunoSEQ multiplex PCR. The profile shows 120,000 to 150,000 clones, over 60% of them singletons. The source of this sequence is a female donor in good health and CMV-seronegative. The genes are TRBV4-1 and TRBJ2-5; a weak D match, TRBD2 (5 bases). The sequenced material came from PBMCs. CDR3 residues: CASSLTGLPETQYF. In nucleotides, the CDR3 is TGCGCCAGCAGCCTAACGGGGTTGCCAGAGACCCAGTACTTC.